This T cell receptor beta chain was identified during a study of CD8+CD57+ T cells in acquired aplastic anemia. The TCR beta profiling, which covered VDJ combination and CDR3 sequence, was carried out using genomic DNA as the template. TCRdb ran MiXCR on the reads and lists one entry per CDR3 protein. The sample consists of 200,000 or so distinct CDR3 sequences, 64% of them appearing once. General study findings and limits: Significant differences in CD8+ Simpson's diversity were not observed between patients and controls. There were around 28 CD8+ CDR3 sequences that occurred in both patients and controls.

About this clonotype itself: Its antigen is not identified.

CDR1 is SNHLY and CDR2 is FYNNEI in the germline V gene. Trimming left V 2 bases short and J 5 bases short, with 10 bases between. The CDR3 spans 14 residues. The rearrangement joins TRBV2 to TRBJ1-5; possible D gene TRBD1, 5 bases. The sequenced sample consisted of sorted CD4+, CD8+, or CD8+CD57+ T cells (not recorded which) from PBMCs. The source of this sequence is a human donor with severe aplastic anemia or a healthy control (not recorded which). Here the CDR3 DNA reads TGTGCCAGCAGTGAAAGAGGGGTTGATCAGCCCCAGCATTTT. Its translation: CASSERGVDQPQHF.